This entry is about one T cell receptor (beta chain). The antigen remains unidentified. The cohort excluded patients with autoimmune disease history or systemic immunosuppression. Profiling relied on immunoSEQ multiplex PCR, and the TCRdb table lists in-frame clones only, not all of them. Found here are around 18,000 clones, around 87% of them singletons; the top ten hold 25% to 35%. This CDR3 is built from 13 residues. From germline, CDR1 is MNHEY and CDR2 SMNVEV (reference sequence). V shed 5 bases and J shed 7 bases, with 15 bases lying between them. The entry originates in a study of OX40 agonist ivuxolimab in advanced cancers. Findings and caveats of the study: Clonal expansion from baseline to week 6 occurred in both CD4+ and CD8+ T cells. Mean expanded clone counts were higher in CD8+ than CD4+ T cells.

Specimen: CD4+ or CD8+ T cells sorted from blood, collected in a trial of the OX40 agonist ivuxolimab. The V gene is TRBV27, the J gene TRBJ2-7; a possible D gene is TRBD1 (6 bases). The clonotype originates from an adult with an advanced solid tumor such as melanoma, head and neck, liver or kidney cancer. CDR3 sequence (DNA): TGTGCCAGCAGTCCGACTTGGACAGAAGAGCAGTACTTC. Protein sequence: CASSPTWTEEQYF.